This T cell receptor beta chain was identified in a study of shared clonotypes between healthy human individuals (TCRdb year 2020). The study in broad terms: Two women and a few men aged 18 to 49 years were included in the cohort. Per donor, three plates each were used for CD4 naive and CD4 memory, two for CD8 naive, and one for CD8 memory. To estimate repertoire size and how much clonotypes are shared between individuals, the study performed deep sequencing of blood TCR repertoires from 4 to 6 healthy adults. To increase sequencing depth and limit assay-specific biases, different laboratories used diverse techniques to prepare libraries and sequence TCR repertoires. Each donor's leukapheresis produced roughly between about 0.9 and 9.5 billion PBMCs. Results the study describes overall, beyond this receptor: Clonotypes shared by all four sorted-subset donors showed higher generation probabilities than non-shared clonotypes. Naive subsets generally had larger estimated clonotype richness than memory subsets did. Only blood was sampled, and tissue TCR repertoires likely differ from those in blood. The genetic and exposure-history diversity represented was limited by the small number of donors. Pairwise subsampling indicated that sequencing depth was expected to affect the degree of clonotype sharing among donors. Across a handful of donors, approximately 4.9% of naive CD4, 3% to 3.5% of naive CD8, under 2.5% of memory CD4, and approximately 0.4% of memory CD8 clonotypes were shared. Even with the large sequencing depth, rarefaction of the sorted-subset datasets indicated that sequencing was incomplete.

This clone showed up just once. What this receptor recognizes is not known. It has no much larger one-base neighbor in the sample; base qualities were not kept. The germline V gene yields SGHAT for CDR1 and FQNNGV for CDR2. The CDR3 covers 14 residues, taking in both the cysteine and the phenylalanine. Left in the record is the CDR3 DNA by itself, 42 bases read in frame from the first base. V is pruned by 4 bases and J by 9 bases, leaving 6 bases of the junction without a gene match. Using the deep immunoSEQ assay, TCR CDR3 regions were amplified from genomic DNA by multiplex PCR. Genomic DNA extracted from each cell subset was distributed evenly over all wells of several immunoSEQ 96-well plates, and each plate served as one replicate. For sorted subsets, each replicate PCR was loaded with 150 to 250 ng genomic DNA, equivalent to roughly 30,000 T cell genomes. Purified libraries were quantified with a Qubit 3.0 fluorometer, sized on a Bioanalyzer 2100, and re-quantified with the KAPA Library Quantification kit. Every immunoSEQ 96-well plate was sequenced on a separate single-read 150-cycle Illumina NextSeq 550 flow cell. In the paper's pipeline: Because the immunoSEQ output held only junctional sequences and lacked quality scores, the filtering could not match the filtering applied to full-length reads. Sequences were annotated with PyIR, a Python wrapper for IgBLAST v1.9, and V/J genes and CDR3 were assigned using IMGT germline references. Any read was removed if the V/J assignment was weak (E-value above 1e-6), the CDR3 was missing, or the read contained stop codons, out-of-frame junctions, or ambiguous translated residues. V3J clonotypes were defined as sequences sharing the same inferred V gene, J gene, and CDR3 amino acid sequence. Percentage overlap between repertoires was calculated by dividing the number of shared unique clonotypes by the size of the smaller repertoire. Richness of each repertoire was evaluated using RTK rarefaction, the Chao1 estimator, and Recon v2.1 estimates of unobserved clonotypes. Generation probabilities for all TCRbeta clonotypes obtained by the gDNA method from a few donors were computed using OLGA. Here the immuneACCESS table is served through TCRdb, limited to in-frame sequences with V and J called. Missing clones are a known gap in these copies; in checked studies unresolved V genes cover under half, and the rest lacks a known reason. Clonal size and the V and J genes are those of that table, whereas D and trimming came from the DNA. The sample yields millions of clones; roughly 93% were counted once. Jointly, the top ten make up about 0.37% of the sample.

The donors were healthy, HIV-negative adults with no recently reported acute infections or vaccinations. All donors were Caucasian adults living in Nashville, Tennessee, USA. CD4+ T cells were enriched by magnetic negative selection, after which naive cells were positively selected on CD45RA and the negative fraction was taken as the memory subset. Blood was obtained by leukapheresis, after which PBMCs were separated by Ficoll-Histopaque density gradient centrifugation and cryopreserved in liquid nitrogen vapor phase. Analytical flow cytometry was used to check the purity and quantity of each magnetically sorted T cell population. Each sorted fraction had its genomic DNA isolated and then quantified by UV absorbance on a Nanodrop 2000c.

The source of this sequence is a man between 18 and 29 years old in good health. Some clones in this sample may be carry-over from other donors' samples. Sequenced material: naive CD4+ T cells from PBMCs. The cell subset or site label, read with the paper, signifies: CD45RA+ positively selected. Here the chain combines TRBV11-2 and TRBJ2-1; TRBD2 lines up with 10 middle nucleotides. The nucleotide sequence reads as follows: TGTGCCAGCAGCTCCTTAGCGGGAGGCCCTGAGCAGTTCTTC. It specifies CASSSLAGGPEQFF.